The 20 T cell receptor beta chains given below trace back to one sample, sequenced in a study of human versus mouse CDR3 diversity and MHC coevolution. Assay: immunoSEQ multiplex PCR; the TCRdb copy retains only in-frame clones and omits some. Of about 77,000 clones in the sample, around 92% were seen once. Material for sequencing was naive CD4+ T cells from blood. Documented subset: CD45RO-negative CD62L-positive naive CD4 T cells. Receptor source: a person aged 25 to 69 in good health.

In this sample, this clone turned up a few times. The chain combines TRBV2 with TRBJ1-4; D is uncertain. Trimming took off 7 bases at V and 0 bases at J, with 9 bases between the two ends. Germline CDR1 SNHLY, CDR2 FYNNEI. The CDR3 has 14 amino acids. CDR3 DNA sequence: TGTGCCAGCAATTGGGGAGCAACTAATGAAAAACTGTTTTTT. Its protein product is CASNWGATNEKLFF.

The chain recombines TRBV5-5 with TRBJ2-7, with D perhaps matching TRBD2 (5 bases). The CDR3 is made up of 14 amino acids. Trimming removed 0 bases at V and 3 bases at J, with 10 bases between. The germline V gene encodes CDR1 SGHKS and CDR2 YYEKEE (reference sequence). The CDR3 is CASSLVAYGYEQYF. The CDR3 nucleotides read TGTGCCAGCAGCTTGGTAGCGTACGGCTACGAGCAGTACTTC.

This chain uses TRBV6-1 with TRBJ2-5; no definite D call. The end of the DNA fits TRBJ2-7 better, so the J call may be wrong. This CDR3 is built from 15 residues. Germline CDR1 reads MNHNS; CDR2 reads SASEGT. The CDR3 region has the DNA TGTGCCAGCAGTGATGGTTGGGTACCGCGGAACGAGCAGTACTTC. This translates into CASSDGWVPRNEQYF.

V and J are TRBV19 and TRBJ2-2, with 9 bases matching TRBD1. This CDR3 has 16 amino acids. V lost 7 bases and J lost 6; bases outside the gene matches: 12. Germline V gives CDR1 LNHDA, CDR2 SQIVND (reference sequence). The chain's CDR3 is CASTPTGTGRAGELFF. The CDR3 DNA reads TGTGCCAGTACCCCGACCGGGACAGGGAGGGCCGGGGAGCTGTTTTTT.

The J gene is TRBJ1-1, the V gene TRBV5-1; D unresolved. V was trimmed by 0 bases and J by 7 bases, leaving 13 bases between them. Germline CDR1 SGHRS, CDR2 YFSETQ. The CDR3 is made up of 14 amino acids. The CDR3 region is CASSLAGETGEAFF. Written as DNA, the CDR3 is TGCGCCAGCAGCTTGGCCGGGGAAACGGGTGAAGCTTTCTTT.

V gene TRBV6-1 combines with J gene TRBJ2-7; D possibly corresponds to TRBD1 (6 bases). The germline CDR1 and CDR2 sequences are MNHNS and SASEGT. V lost 7 bases and J lost 2, with 12 bases in between. This CDR3 has 13 residues. CDR3 sequence reads: CASKSGDPYEQYF. In DNA form, the CDR3 reads TGTGCCAGCAAGTCAGGGGATCCCTACGAGCAGTACTTC.

The chain joins TRBV10-3 to TRBJ1-2; D gene ambiguous. Trimming shortened V by 8 bases and J by 0 bases, and 10 bases separated the two germline ends. The CDR3 is 13 amino acids. CDR1 is ENHRY, CDR2 SYGVKD, per germline. The CDR3 protein is CAIRRDSNYGYTF. The CDR3 DNA follows: TGTGCCATCCGCCGGGATTCTAACTATGGCTACACCTTC.

This sequence joins TRBV7-9 and TRBJ1-3; TRBD1 aligns across 7 bases. The J segment lost 3 bases and the V segment lost 5 bases, leaving 10 bases of the junction unmatched. The CDR3 is 16 amino acids. The V gene's germline CDR1 is SEHNR and CDR2 FQNEAQ (reference sequence). The CDR3 here is CASSRIGTESGNTIYF. The DNA for the CDR3 is TGTGCCAGCAGCAGAATAGGGACAGAAAGTGGAAACACCATATATTTT.

V is TRBV18 and J is TRBJ2-1, with TRBD2 as a possible D gene (5 bases). The V end was cut by 4 bases, the J end by 4 bases, with 14 bases between. The CDR3 consists of 15 residues. The germline V gene has CDR1 KGHSH and CDR2 LQKENI. The CDR3 loop reads CASSLTKRDYNEQFF. CDR3 DNA: TGTGCCAGCTCACTAACAAAACGGGATTACAATGAGCAGTTCTTC.

V gene TRBV13 combines with J gene TRBJ1-1, with D uncertain. This CDR3 spans 13 amino acids. The germline CDR1 and CDR2 sequences are PRHDT and FYEKMQ (reference sequence). Trimming took 2 bases from V and 10 from J, leaving 14 bases between them. CDR3 sequence (DNA): TGTGCCAGCAGCTTAATAGCCCCTGGTTCAGCTTTCTTT. This translates into CASSLIAPGSAFF.

This chain joins TRBV2 and TRBJ1-2, with D unresolved. Trimming removed 4 bases at V and 1 base at J, with 7 bases between. There are 13 residues in the CDR3. Germline-derived CDR1 and CDR2 are SNHLY and FYNNEI. The chain's CDR3 is CASSGGFNYGYTF. In DNA form, the CDR3 reads TGTGCCAGCAGTGGAGGATTTAACTATGGCTACACCTTC.

The chain uses TRBV11-2 and TRBJ2-5; perhaps TRBD1 as D (5 bases). The J call may be faulty, since TRBJ2-7 better matches the DNA end. Germline V lookup: CDR1 SGHAT, CDR2 FQNNGV. This CDR3 has 15 residues. CDR3 region: CASSLADSLTYEQYF. The CDR3, as DNA: TGTGCCAGCAGCTTAGCTGACAGCCTAACCTACGAGCAGTACTTC.

CDR3 region: CASSLVGGRSSYEQYF. In DNA, the CDR3 is TGTGCCAGCAGTTTAGTCGGGGGGAGGAGCTCCTACGAGCAGTACTTC. V is TRBV27 and J is TRBJ2-5; 7 bases fit TRBD2. The DNA end lines up better with TRBJ2-7; the J call may be wrong. The CDR3 loop spans 16 amino acids. Germline-derived CDR1 and CDR2 are MNHEY and SMNVEV (reference sequence).

V is TRBV30 and J is TRBJ1-1, with 7 positions matching TRBD1. The CDR3 covers 15 residues. The ends lost 2 bases at V and 0 bases at J; junction bases unmatched: 6. Germline CDR1 is GTSNPN and CDR2 is SVGIG (reference sequence). For the CDR3, the DNA is TGTGCCTGGAGTAGAATACAGGGGATGAACACTGAAGCTTTCTTT. It is translated as CAWSRIQGMNTEAFF.

V usage is TRBV5-1 and J usage is TRBJ2-1; a weak D match, TRBD2 (7 bases). Germline loops: CDR1 SGHRS, CDR2 YFSETQ. Trimming shortened V by 0 bases and J by 7 bases, and 17 bases separated the two germline ends. CDR3 size: 16 residues. CDR3 region: CASSLGAGAPGNEQFF. The CDR3 nucleotides read TGCGCCAGCAGCTTGGGGGCGGGGGCCCCGGGGAATGAGCAGTTCTTC.

The CDR3 DNA reads as TGTGCCAGTAGTACCCTACAGGGGGCCCACTATGGCTACACCTTC. Its protein is CASSTLQGAHYGYTF. This chain joins TRBV19 and TRBJ1-2, with TRBD1 matching 9 bases. Germline V gives CDR1 LNHDA, CDR2 SQIVND (reference sequence). The CDR3 covers 15 residues. V lost 4 bases, J lost 3 bases, and 6 bases stayed unmatched. Complete variable domain (other parts from reference TRBV19 and TRBJ1-2): DGGITQSPKYLFRKEGQNVTLSCEQNLNHDAMYWYRQDPGQGLRLIYYSQIVNDFQKGDIAEGYSVSREKKESFPLTVTSAQKNPTAFYLCASSTLQGAHYGYTFGSGTRLTVV.

V usage is TRBV5-1 and J usage is TRBJ2-1, with D possibly matching TRBD1 (6 bases). CDR3 length: 15 amino acids. The V and J ends lost 3 bases and 4 bases respectively, with 14 bases between them. Looked up from germline, CDR1 is SGHRS and CDR2 is YFSETQ. This CDR3 reads CASSSGQPTYNEQFF. The CDR3 bases are TGCGCCAGCAGCTCTGGACAGCCTACTTACAATGAGCAGTTCTTC.

This sequence joins TRBV27 and TRBJ2-2; 12 bases align to TRBD1. The CDR3 has 16 residues. Trimming took 6 bases from V and 7 from J; bases not matched to a gene: 9. From germline, CDR1 is MNHEY and CDR2 SMNVEV (reference sequence). Written as DNA, the CDR3 is TGTGCCAGCAGACCAACCGGGACAGGGGGCGGCGGGGAGCTGTTTTTT. This sequence encodes CASRPTGTGGGGELFF.

CDR3 amino acids: CSATIAYEQYF. The CDR3 nucleotides are TGCAGTGCCACTATTGCCTACGAGCAGTACTTC. The V call is TRBV20-1, the J call TRBJ2-5; D remains unclear. The assigned J gene may be wrong: the sequence end matches TRBJ2-7 better. The CDR3 consists of 11 residues. Germline V gene sequence: CDR1 DFQATT, CDR2 SNEGSKA (reference sequence).

The rearrangement joins TRBV11-3 to TRBJ2-1; no clear D. The germline CDR1 and CDR2 sequences are SGHNT and YENEEA. Trimming pared 6 bases from V and 5 bases from J, leaving 5 bases between. The CDR3 spans 11 residues. Written as DNA, the CDR3 is TGTGCCAGCAGTATTAACAATGAGCAGTTCTTC. Protein product: CASSINNEQFF.